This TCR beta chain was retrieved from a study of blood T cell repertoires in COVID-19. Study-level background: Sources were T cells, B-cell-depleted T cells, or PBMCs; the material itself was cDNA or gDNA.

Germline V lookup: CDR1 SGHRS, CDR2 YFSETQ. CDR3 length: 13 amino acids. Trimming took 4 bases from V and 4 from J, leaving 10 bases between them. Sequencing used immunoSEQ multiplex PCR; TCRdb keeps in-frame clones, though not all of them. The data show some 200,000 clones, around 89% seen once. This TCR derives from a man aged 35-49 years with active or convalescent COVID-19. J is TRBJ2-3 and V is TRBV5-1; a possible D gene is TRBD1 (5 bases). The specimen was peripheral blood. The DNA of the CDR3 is TGCGCCAGCAGCCCCACAGGCGCAGATACGCAGTATTTT. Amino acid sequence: CASSPTGADTQYF.